The 26 T cell receptor beta chains reported below all come from one sample, sequenced in a study of shared clonotypes between healthy human individuals. Clones were read by immunoSEQ multiplex PCR, and TCRdb kept only the in-frame ones, dropping some. The data contain about 2.2 million clones, around 95% of them singletons. Positive CCR7 selection of CD45RO-negative cells yielded the naive CD8 cells, and terminally differentiated effector memory CD45RA+ cells were excluded. The specimen sequenced was naive CD8+ T cells from PBMCs. All receptors come from a young man in good health. Some clones in this sample may be carry-over from other donors' samples.

This clone was counted a few times. The chain uses TRBV19 and TRBJ2-7, with TRBD1 matching over 7 bases. CDR3 length: 14 residues. In germline, CDR1 is LNHDA, CDR2 SQIVND (reference sequence). After removal of 10 bases from V and 5 bases from J, the junction contained 14 bases not matched to a gene. DNA of the CDR3: TGTGCCACTAGCCTAGGGGGCCTTCGCGACGAGCAGTACTTC. Translated: CATSLGGLRDEQYF.

The V call is TRBV6-6, the J call TRBJ1-6; 8 nucleotides agree with TRBD1. Trimming removed 5 bases from V and 6 bases from J; junction bases left unmatched: 3. This CDR3 is built from 14 residues. CDR1 and CDR2 (germline): MNHNY, SVGAGI (reference sequence). CDR3 coding DNA: TGTGCCAGCAGTCGGACAGGGATTAATTCACCCCTCCACTTT. This gives the protein CASSRTGINSPLHF.

V gene TRBV9 combines with J gene TRBJ1-1, with D tentatively TRBD1 (6 bases). The CDR3 covers 13 residues. CDR1 and CDR2 from the germline V gene are SGDLS and YYNGEE. V was shortened by 5 bases and J by 1 base, with 9 bases between the two germline ends. CDR3 DNA sequence: TGTGCCAGCAGGGGACACGAGAACACTGAAGCTTTCTTT. This encodes CASRGHENTEAFF.

The chain is built from TRBV7-6 and TRBJ1-1; 7 bases are shared with TRBD1. The ends lost 5 bases at V and 12 bases at J; junction bases unmatched: 15. This CDR3 spans 14 amino acids. Germline-derived CDR1 and CDR2 are SGHVS and FNYEAQ. The CDR3 DNA sequence: TGTGCCAGCAGCCCAGGGGGACCGGGTTTTGGAACTTTCTTT. Its translation is CASSPGGPGFGTFF.

This chain uses TRBV9 with TRBJ2-1; D is unclear. The germline gives CDR1 SGDLS, CDR2 YYNGEE. The length of the CDR3 is 15 residues. The V and J ends lost 0 bases and 6 bases respectively, with 13 bases between them. The CDR3 DNA reads TGTGCCAGCAGCGTAGAGTTCGGATACGCCAATGAGCAGTTCTTC. This sequence encodes CASSVEFGYANEQFF.

This chain connects TRBV7-9 to TRBJ2-1, with 7 nucleotides matching TRBD1. The CDR3 contains 15 residues. The V segment lost 5 bases and the J segment 7 bases; nucleotides outside the gene matches: 11. Germline values: CDR1 SEHNR, CDR2 FQNEAQ (reference sequence). CDR3 nucleotide sequence: TGTGCCAGCAGCCCAAACAGGGGAATAACGAATGAGCAGTTCTTC. This gives the protein CASSPNRGITNEQFF.

This sequence joins TRBV7-9 and TRBJ1-1, with a weak D call TRBD1 (6 bases). Trimming cost V 0 bases and J 0 bases, with 11 bases left between them. The CDR3 sequence is 16 residues long. Germline values: CDR1 SEHNR, CDR2 FQNEAQ (reference sequence). Here the CDR3 DNA reads TGTGCCAGCAGCTTAGCCCCAGGGGCGATGAACACTGAAGCTTTCTTT. As protein: CASSLAPGAMNTEAFF. The variable domain in full, completed from reference TRBV7-9 and TRBJ1-1, reads DTGVSQNPRHKITKRGQNVTFRCDPISEHNRLYWYRQTLGQGPEFLTYFQNEAQLEKSRLLSDRFSAERPKGSFSTLEIQRTEQGDSAMYLCASSLAPGAMNTEAFFGQGTRLTVV.

This clone was counted once. The chain is built from TRBV27 and TRBJ2-7, with TRBD1 matching 9 bases. The CDR3 contains 15 residues. CDR1 and CDR2 (germline): MNHEY, SMNVEV (reference sequence). V gave up 3 bases and J gave up 5 bases; unmatched junction bases: 8. CDR3 sequence reads: CASSFVGTGRNEQYF. The CDR3, as DNA: TGTGCCAGCAGTTTCGTCGGGACAGGGAGGAACGAGCAGTACTTC.

This sequence joins TRBV7-9 and TRBJ1-4; TRBD1 is a possible D gene (5 bases). Looked up from germline, CDR1 is SEHNR and CDR2 is FQNEAQ (reference sequence). Trimming pared 5 bases from V and 3 bases from J, leaving 19 bases between. The CDR3 contains 17 residues. The CDR3 DNA sequence: TGTGCCAGCAGCCCCCCAGGGCCGCCAATTTCTAATGAAAAACTGTTTTTT. Its translation is CASSPPGPPISNEKLFF.

This chain uses TRBV5-8 with TRBJ1-5; D might be TRBD1 (5 bases). V was clipped by 0 bases and J by 6 bases, with 19 bases between them. Germline loops: CDR1 SGHTS, CDR2 YDEGEE. The CDR3 is 17 residues long. CDR3 sequence reads: CASSLDGGRGASQPQHF. CDR3 in DNA: TGTGCCAGCAGCTTGGATGGGGGTCGAGGGGCGAGTCAGCCCCAGCATTTT.

As concerns this clone: In the same sample, other DNA sequences code for this CDR3. V usage is TRBV27 and J usage is TRBJ2-7; 9 bases map to TRBD1. The V gene's germline CDR1 is MNHEY and CDR2 SMNVEV (reference sequence). The CDR3 has 14 residues. J was trimmed by 3 bases and V by 5 bases; bases with no gene match: 5. CDR3 DNA sequence: TGTGCCAGCAGTCCCGGGACAGGGAACTACGAGCAGTACTTC. Translated, it gives CASSPGTGNYEQYF.

The rearrangement joins TRBV28 to TRBJ1-1; perhaps TRBD1 as D (5 bases). This CDR3 is built from 17 residues. Trimming took off 3 bases at V and 5 bases at J, with 22 bases between the two ends. CDR1 and CDR2 (germline): MDHEN, SYDVKM. The CDR3 region is CASSFTVAGLDYTEAFF. The DNA for the CDR3 is TGTGCCAGCAGTTTCACGGTGGCAGGGCTCGACTATACTGAAGCTTTCTTT.

V is TRBV4-1 and J is TRBJ1-5; D is perhaps TRBD1 (6 bases). Trimming stripped 2 bases from V and 3 bases from J, with 11 bases between. There are 15 residues in the CDR3. From germline, CDR1 is MGHRA and CDR2 YSYEKL. The CDR3 region has the DNA TGCGCCAGCAGCCAATGGGACACTCCCAATCAGCCCCAGCATTTT. Translating it yields CASSQWDTPNQPQHF.

The chain joins TRBV18 to TRBJ2-1; 12 bases match TRBD2. The trim removed 3 bases at V and 8 bases at J, leaving 2 bases unmatched. Germline CDR1 KGHSH, CDR2 LQKENI. The CDR3 has 14 residues. CDR3 sequence: CASSPTSGSDEQFF. The CDR3 coding sequence is TGTGCCAGCTCACCGACTAGCGGGAGTGATGAGCAGTTCTTC.

The CDR3 DNA sequence: TGTGCCTGGAGCGAACTAGTAAATGAGCAGTTCTTC. Protein sequence: CAWSELVNEQFF. The V call is TRBV30, the J call TRBJ2-1, with TRBD2 as a possible D gene (5 bases). Trimming took off 3 bases at V and 7 bases at J, with 10 bases between the two ends. The CDR3 consists of 12 residues. From germline, CDR1 is GTSNPN and CDR2 SVGIG (reference sequence).

The genes are TRBV28 and TRBJ2-1; perhaps TRBD1 as D (5 bases). CDR3 size: 15 residues. Germline-derived CDR1 and CDR2 are MDHEN and SYDVKM. Trimming took off 5 bases at V and 0 bases at J, with 11 bases between the two ends. In nucleotides, the CDR3 is TGTGCCAGCAGTCCACAGGCGAGCTCCTACAATGAGCAGTTCTTC. Protein: CASSPQASSYNEQFF. The whole variable domain, remainder taken from reference TRBV28 and TRBJ2-1, is DVKVTQSSRYLVKRTGEKVFLECVQDMDHENMFWYRQDPGLGLRLIYFSYDVKMKEKGDIPEGYSVSREKKERFSLILESASTNQTSMYLCASSPQASSYNEQFFGPGTRLTVL.

This clone turned up a few times. Other DNA sequences in the sample encode the same CDR3. The chain uses TRBV27 and TRBJ1-1, with 8 bases that match TRBD1. With V trimmed by 5 bases and J by 4 bases, 3 bases remained unmatched. Germline-derived CDR1 and CDR2 are MNHEY and SMNVEV (reference sequence). The length of the CDR3 is 13 residues. The DNA for the CDR3 is TGTGCCAGCAGTCTCACAGGGGGCACTGAAGCTTTCTTT. Residues: CASSLTGGTEAFF.

J is TRBJ1-1 and V is TRBV28; a possible D gene is TRBD1 (5 bases). V lost 2 bases and J lost 10, with 17 bases in between. The germline CDR1 and CDR2 sequences are MDHEN and SYDVKM. The CDR3 consists of 14 residues. The CDR3 nucleotides read TGTGCCAGCAGTTTAGAGGACCCCCGGAGGGGAGCTTTCTTT. Residues: CASSLEDPRRGAFF.

The chain links TRBV27 to TRBJ2-7, with 9 bases matching TRBD2. The CDR3 covers 16 residues. Germline V gene sequence: CDR1 MNHEY, CDR2 SMNVEV (reference sequence). The V segment lost 0 bases and the J segment 0 bases; nucleotides outside the gene matches: 3. The chain's CDR3 is CASSLSLAGLSYEQYF. CDR3 sequence (DNA): TGTGCCAGCAGTTTATCCCTAGCGGGGCTCTCCTACGAGCAGTACTTC.

The V gene is TRBV14, the J gene TRBJ2-6; TRBD1 might be the D (6 bases). This CDR3 is built from 17 residues. Germline V gene lookup returns CDR1 SGHDN and CDR2 FVKESK. V lost 3 bases and J 2 bases, leaving 14 bases between the germline ends. CDR3 region: CASSHETGNPGANVLTF. As DNA, the CDR3 is TGTGCCAGCAGCCACGAGACAGGTAACCCTGGGGCCAACGTCCTGACTTTC.

This clone was counted between two and nine times. This chain links TRBV2 with TRBJ1-5; D ambiguous. Trimming removed 5 bases at V and 0 bases at J, with 8 bases between. Germline CDR1 and CDR2: SNHLY and FYNNEI. CDR3 length equals 14 residues. The CDR3 region is CASSHIDSNQPQHF. The CDR3, as DNA: TGTGCCAGCAGTCACATCGATAGCAATCAGCCCCAGCATTTT.

The V and J genes are TRBV28 and TRBJ2-7; TRBD2 is a possible D gene (5 bases). Trimming took 6 bases from V and 1 from J, leaving 16 bases between them. CDR3 length: 15 amino acids. Germline V gene lookup returns CDR1 MDHEN and CDR2 SYDVKM. The CDR3: CASSRELVESYEQYF. CDR3 coding DNA: TGTGCCAGCAGCCGAGAACTAGTCGAGTCCTACGAGCAGTACTTC.

This chain connects TRBV2 to TRBJ2-1; the match to TRBD2 covers 9 bases. CDR3 length: 14 amino acids. CDR1 and CDR2 from the germline V gene are SNHLY and FYNNEI. Losses at the gene ends were 8 bases for V and 5 bases for J; bases not matched to a gene: 7. The CDR3 reads CASGGRDLNNEQFF. As DNA, the CDR3 is TGTGCCAGCGGCGGGAGGGACTTAAACAATGAGCAGTTCTTC.

This chain joins TRBV5-1 and TRBJ2-7; D may be TRBD2 (5 bases). V was pared by 0 bases and J by 6 bases, with 7 bases between. There are 12 residues in the CDR3. Germline V gene sequence: CDR1 SGHRS, CDR2 YFSETQ. The CDR3 DNA reads as TGCGCCAGCAGCTTGGGTGCGGGCGAGCAGTACTTC. This codes for CASSLGAGEQYF.

The V gene is TRBV27, the J gene TRBJ2-1, with a weak D call TRBD1 (6 bases). The CDR3 covers 16 residues. Trimming removed 4 bases from V and 0 bases from J, with 13 bases in between. Germline V gene sequence: CDR1 MNHEY, CDR2 SMNVEV (reference sequence). The CDR3 nucleotides read TGTGCCAGCAGTTCTCAGGGGACGATCTCCTACAATGAGCAGTTCTTC. Its protein product is CASSSQGTISYNEQFF.

Of note for this clone: This CDR3 is also generated by other DNA sequences in the sample. The chain has TRBV5-1 and TRBJ2-1; tentative D call: TRBD1 (6 bases). V was cut by 0 bases and J by 6 bases, with 7 bases left in between. The CDR3 spans 13 residues. The germline V gene encodes CDR1 SGHRS and CDR2 YFSETQ. The CDR3 protein is CASSLARGNEQFF. The CDR3 DNA is TGCGCCAGCAGCTTGGCCAGGGGCAATGAGCAGTTCTTC.